The 19 T cell receptor beta chains reported below all come from one sample, sequenced in a study of cytomegalovirus exposure and HLA in healthy donors. In the PCR, 60 Vbeta and 13 Jbeta primers were used. TCRdb's table, derived via immunoSEQ multiplex PCR, lists solely in-frame clones and lacks some. The sample contains 150,000 to 200,000 clones, roughly 85% of which appear only once. The sequenced sample was PBMCs. The origin of the receptors is a woman in her forties or fifties in good health and CMV-seronegative.

The CDR3 bases are TGTGCCAGCAGCTATATCCCAGGGGGCTCCTACGAGCAGTACTTC. Protein sequence: CASSYIPGGSYEQYF. V gene TRBV6-1 combines with J gene TRBJ2-7; 7 nucleotides line up with TRBD1. The CDR3 sequence is 15 residues long. Germline values: CDR1 MNHNS, CDR2 SASEGT. V dropped 6 bases and J dropped 0; count of bases not matched to a gene: 8.

The chain is built from TRBV19 and TRBJ1-5, with no clear D. CDR3 length: 13 residues. Trimming removed 7 bases from V and 4 bases from J, with 11 bases in between. In germline, CDR1 is LNHDA, CDR2 SQIVND (reference sequence). The CDR3 reads CASKLQWNQPQHF. CDR3 in DNA: TGTGCCAGTAAATTACAGTGGAATCAGCCCCAGCATTTT.

The table lists this clone with a count of one. The V call is TRBV10-2, the J call TRBJ1-5; D unresolved. The germline V and J ends were trimmed by 3 bases and 0 bases, with 6 bases remaining between them. CDR3 size: 14 residues. Germline CDR1 reads WSHSY; CDR2 reads SAAADI. CDR3 region: CASSDALSNQPQHF. As DNA, the CDR3 is TGCGCCAGCAGTGACGCACTTAGCAATCAGCCCCAGCATTTT.

Worth noting for this clone: Additional DNA sequences in this sample encode the identical CDR3. This rearrangement joins TRBV7-9 to TRBJ2-5; TRBD2 aligns across 11 bases. The V gene's germline CDR1 is SEHNR and CDR2 FQNEAQ (reference sequence). The CDR3 has 16 residues. V shed 5 bases and J 2 bases; nucleotides not matched to a gene: 7. CDR3 loop: CASSPRLAGPQETQYF. The CDR3 coding sequence is TGTGCCAGCAGCCCCCGACTAGCGGGGCCGCAAGAGACCCAGTACTTC.

This chain joins TRBV6-4 and TRBJ2-1, with 12 nucleotides matching TRBD1. J gave up 9 bases and V 4 bases, and 16 bases lay outside the gene matches. The CDR3 sequence is 18 residues long. Germline V gives CDR1 MRHNA, CDR2 SNTAGT. CDR3 bases: TGTGCCAGCAGTGCGGCCGGGACAGGGGGCGTAGCTTCTGGTGAGCAGTTCTTC. Its translation is CASSAAGTGGVASGEQFF.

The V call is TRBV7-2, the J call TRBJ1-1; TRBD1 might be the D (5 bases). The V gene lost 9 bases and the J gene lost 5 bases, with 16 bases spanning the gap. This CDR3 region has 13 residues. Germline CDR1 SGHTA, CDR2 FQGNSA. The CDR3 loop reads CASGVRRTTEAFF. The DNA of the CDR3 is TGTGCCAGTGGAGTAAGACGGACAACTGAAGCTTTCTTT.

This clone has only a few counts. At one of its ends the junction is not consistent with the germline gene, which may arise from a read error. This rearrangement joins TRBV7-9 to TRBJ1-2; D call uncertain. The CDR3 is 12 residues long. Germline lookup yields CDR1 SEHNR and CDR2 FQNEAQ (reference sequence). CDR3 DNA sequence: TGTTCCAGCAGCGGAGGTTATTCTGGCTACACCTTC. Its translation: CSSSGGYSGYTF.

This chain connects TRBV5-5 to TRBJ2-7, with D tentatively TRBD2 (6 bases). Germline lookup yields CDR1 SGHKS and CDR2 YYEKEE (reference sequence). V was cut by 4 bases and J by 2 bases, with 16 bases left in between. This CDR3 comprises 15 residues. CDR3 sequence: CASSRRRDFTYEQYF. DNA for the CDR3: TGTGCCAGCAGCCGCCGAAGGGACTTCACCTACGAGCAGTACTTC.

This chain links TRBV10-3 with TRBJ2-5; 11 bases line up with TRBD2. V shed 0 bases, J shed 5 bases, and the junction held 8 bases outside the gene matches. CDR3 length equals 17 residues. Germline loops: CDR1 ENHRY, CDR2 SYGVKD. Here the CDR3 DNA reads TGTGCCATCAGTGAGTCGATACTAGCGGGAGCCAGGGAGACCCAGTACTTC. Translated: CAISESILAGARETQYF.

A single count supports this clone. The chain carries TRBV6-1 and TRBJ1-2; possible D gene TRBD1, 6 bases. V lost 6 bases and J lost 4, with 12 bases in between. In germline, CDR1 is MNHNS, CDR2 SASEGT. There are 13 residues in the CDR3. DNA of the CDR3: TGTGCCAGCAGGGAGACAGGATCCTATGGCTACACCTTC. Encoded protein: CASRETGSYGYTF.

The chain is built from TRBV27 and TRBJ2-7; the D gene is possibly TRBD2 (5 bases). V gave up 5 bases and J gave up 3 bases, with 17 bases separating them. Germline V CDR1 and CDR2: MNHEY, SMNVEV (reference sequence). The CDR3 consists of 15 residues. CDR3 nucleotide sequence: TGTGCCAGCAGTCCCCAGGCTAGTGGGAGCTACGAGCAGTACTTC. This sequence encodes CASSPQASGSYEQYF.

V usage is TRBV7-6 and J usage is TRBJ2-5; TRBD1 is a possible D gene (6 bases). V was shortened by 5 bases and J by 4 bases, with 17 bases between the two germline ends. This CDR3 region has 15 residues. Germline values: CDR1 SGHVS, CDR2 FNYEAQ. CDR3 protein: CASSAVGARGETQYF. The CDR3 DNA is TGTGCCAGCAGCGCCGTGGGGGCCCGAGGAGAGACCCAGTACTTC.

The rearrangement links TRBV6-6 to TRBJ2-7, with D perhaps TRBD1 (6 bases). Germline CDR1 is MNHNY and CDR2 is SVGAGI (reference sequence). This CDR3 is built from 12 residues. V dropped 6 bases and J dropped 4 bases, with 10 bases sitting between them. The CDR3 region is CASSEQGYEQYF. DNA of the CDR3: TGTGCCAGCAGCGAACAGGGATACGAGCAGTACTTC.

The V and J genes are TRBV6-5 and TRBJ1-1; D may be TRBD1 (6 bases). Germline V gene sequence: CDR1 MNHEY, CDR2 SVGAGI. V was trimmed by 6 bases and J by 2 bases, leaving 10 bases between them. This CDR3 contains 13 residues. CDR3 in DNA: TGTGCCAGCAGCAGGGGACGAAACACTGAAGCTTTCTTT. Translating it yields CASSRGRNTEAFF.

The CDR3 coding sequence is TGTGCCAGCAGCTTCCGGGACAGGGAGGCCGGGGAGCTGTTTTTT. It is translated as CASSFRDREAGELFF. J is TRBJ2-2 and V is TRBV21-1; the D segment call TRBD1 is taken from the table without a DNA check. TRBV21-1 counts as a pseudogene. CDR3 length: 15 residues.

The rearrangement links TRBV29-1 to TRBJ2-7; possible D gene TRBD1, 6 bases. V was cut by 7 bases and J by 3 bases, with 16 bases left in between. Germline CDR1 SQVTM, CDR2 ANQGSEA. The CDR3 is 13 amino acids. CDR3 region: CSAGQKANYEQYF. The DNA of the CDR3 is TGCAGCGCCGGACAGAAGGCGAACTACGAGCAGTACTTC.

The rearrangement links TRBV20-1 to TRBJ2-1; no firm D call. Germline CDR1 is DFQATT and CDR2 is SNEGSKA (reference sequence). Trimming left V 5 bases short and J 7 bases short, with 6 bases between. This CDR3 has 10 residues. CDR3 in DNA: TGCAGTGCTCTACGAAATGAGCAGTTCTTC. It codes for CSALRNEQFF.

CDR3 region: CASSFPGLAGGSYNEQFF. The CDR3 DNA is TGTGCCAGCAGCTTTCCGGGACTAGCGGGAGGGTCCTACAATGAGCAGTTCTTC. The V gene is TRBV7-2, the J gene TRBJ2-1; TRBD2 agrees at 16 bases. V gave up 3 bases and J gave up 1 base; unmatched junction bases: 3. Per germline, CDR1 SGHTA and CDR2 FQGNSA. This CDR3 region has 18 residues.

This clone appeared a few times. J is TRBJ2-1 and V is TRBV9; TRBD2 aligns across 11 bases. Trimming cost V 2 bases and J 6 bases; bases outside gene matches: 4. Germline lookup yields CDR1 SGDLS and CDR2 YYNGEE. The CDR3 sequence is 15 residues long. Here the CDR3 reads CASSVRLAGTNEQFF. Here the CDR3 DNA reads TGTGCCAGCAGCGTTCGACTAGCGGGGACCAATGAGCAGTTCTTC.